This record looks at one T cell receptor beta chain sequence and its context. Its antigen is unidentified. 13 Jbeta primers and 60 Vbeta primers were used for the PCR. TCRdb's table, derived via immunoSEQ multiplex PCR, lists solely in-frame clones and lacks some. The sample contains about 130,000 clones, around 76% of which appear only once. The sample is drawn from a study of cytomegalovirus exposure and HLA in healthy donors. Findings of the study overall: A link between a missense DCLRE1C variant and TCR beta V- and J-gene trimming emerged from a later analysis.

The CDR3 contains 12 residues. V shed 7 bases and J shed 9 bases, with 13 bases lying between them. Germline CDR1 is MNHEY and CDR2 is SVGAGI. The TCR was taken from a male donor in good health and CMV-seronegative. This rearrangement joins TRBV6-5 to TRBJ2-1; D perhaps matches TRBD1 (5 bases). The sequencing input was PBMCs. Here the CDR3 DNA reads TGTGCCAGCACCCAGGGATCAGGTGAGCAGTTCTTC. Translating gives CASTQGSGEQFF.